Below, 15 T cell receptor beta chains from the same sample are listed, as sequenced in a study of blood T cells in healthy people across ages. A second roughly 6 to 11 cycle PCR used barcoded and J-beta primers. TCRdb reanalysed the 5' RACE reads using MiXCR and keeps one entry per CDR3 protein. In the table there are 1.5 million to 2 million distinct CDR3 sequences, 28% of which are singletons. Input material: blood. These receptors were collected from a woman in her twenties or thirties in good health.

This clonotype was observed a handful of times. The rearrangement links TRBV6-2 or TRBV6-3 to TRBJ2-1, with 8 bases identical to TRBD2. Germline trimming cut 2 bases from V and 6 bases from J; bases unmatched to any gene: 12. CDR1 and CDR2 (germline): MNHEY, SVGEGT. This CDR3 region has 17 residues. CDR3 sequence: CASSYEVPGTRGNEQFF. In DNA, the CDR3 is TGTGCCAGCAGTTACGAAGTTCCCGGGACTAGGGGCAATGAGCAGTTCTTC.

This rearrangement joins TRBV27 to TRBJ2-1; 11 bases agree with TRBD2. V shed 11 bases and J 0 bases; nucleotides not matched to a gene: 9. Germline V CDR1 and CDR2: MNHEY, SMNVEV (reference sequence). The CDR3 runs to 16 residues. The CDR3 reads CARRPLAGGSYNEQFF. In DNA, the CDR3 is TGTGCCCGACGACCCCTAGCGGGAGGCTCCTACAATGAGCAGTTCTTC.

This clonotype was observed a handful of times. The rearrangement joins TRBV6-2 or TRBV6-3 to TRBJ2-7; 8 bases are shared with TRBD1. V was clipped by 6 bases and J by 3 bases; unmatched bases: 10. The germline V gene has CDR1 MNHEY and CDR2 SVGEGT. This CDR3 comprises 15 residues. CDR3 in DNA: TGTGCCAGCAGAGCGGACAGGGAGGCGCGCTACGAGCAGTACTTC. The encoded protein is CASRADREARYEQYF.

The genes are TRBV7-9 and TRBJ2-1; 8 nucleotides agree with TRBD2. Germline loops: CDR1 SEHNR, CDR2 FQNEAQ (reference sequence). There are 16 residues in the CDR3. J lost 3 bases, V lost 5 bases, and 9 bases had no gene match. The CDR3 reads CASSPSSGGYYNEQFF. The DNA of the CDR3 is TGTGCCAGCAGCCCCTCGAGCGGGGGATACTACAATGAGCAGTTCTTC.

This clonotype was counted many times. The J gene is TRBJ2-1, the V gene TRBV12-3 or TRBV12-4, with TRBD2 identical over 7 bases. CDR3 size: 15 residues. With V trimmed by 3 bases and J by 2 bases, 4 bases remained unmatched. In DNA, the CDR3 is TGTGCCAGCAGTTTTGTGGGAGGGACCTACAATGAGCAGTTCTTC. It yields the protein CASSFVGGTYNEQFF.

On this clonotype: A read error may be the cause here, since a much bigger clone is one base away. This rearrangement joins TRBV12-5 to TRBJ2-7; possibly TRBD1 for D (5 bases). The CDR3 sequence is 16 residues long. Looked up from germline, CDR1 is LGHNT and CDR2 is FRNRAP. Here the CDR3 DNA reads TGTGCTAGTGGTTTGCCCCAGGGCGAGTCTATTTACGAGCGGTACTTC. It yields the protein CASGLPQGESIYERYF.

This clonotype was counted only a few times. CDR3 protein: CASSLRAGGDTQYF. The DNA for the CDR3 is TGTGCCAGCAGCTTAAGGGCGGGGGGAGATACGCAGTATTTT. The J gene is TRBJ2-3, the V gene TRBV12-3 or TRBV12-4; 8 bases line up with TRBD2. Trimming cost V 6 bases and J 5 bases; bases outside gene matches: 7. The CDR3 extends over 14 amino acids.

Many counts were recorded for this clonotype. This chain links TRBV7-9 with TRBJ2-1, with no clear D. V was clipped by 6 bases and J by 9 bases, with 15 bases between them. There are 13 residues in the CDR3. Germline lookup yields CDR1 SEHNR and CDR2 FQNEAQ (reference sequence). The CDR3 DNA is TGTGCCAGCAGACCCTTGTCAGTTCCTGAGCAGTTCTTC. Residues: CASRPLSVPEQFF.

The sample holds a few counts of this clonotype. This chain links TRBV6-6 with TRBJ1-1, with 9 bases fitting TRBD1. Germline V gene lookup returns CDR1 MNHNY and CDR2 SVGAGI (reference sequence). V was clipped by 5 bases and J by 0 bases; unmatched bases: 7. The CDR3 loop spans 16 amino acids. CDR3 nucleotides: TGTGCCAGCAGTGCCGGACAGGGGTTAATGAACACTGAAGCTTTCTTT. Amino acid sequence: CASSAGQGLMNTEAFF.

In regard to this clonotype: One junction end disagrees with the germline gene, perhaps due to a read error. This sequence joins TRBV7-2 and TRBJ1-5; 8 bases align to TRBD1. Germline V lookup: CDR1 SGHTA, CDR2 FQGNSA. CDR3 size: 14 residues. In DNA, the CDR3 is TGTGCCAGCAGCCCCGGACAGGGTGATCAGCCCCGGCATTTT. This codes for CASSPGQGDQPRHF. The full variable domain, with the rest looked up from reference TRBV7-2 and TRBJ1-5, is GAGVSQSPSNKVTEKGKDVELRCDPISGHTALYWYRQSLGQGLEFLIYFQGNSAPDKSGLPSDRFSAERTGGSVSTLTIQRTQQEDSAVYLCASSPGQGDQPRHFGDGTRLSIL.

This sequence joins TRBV3-1 and TRBJ1-3; D unclear. The CDR3 loop spans 11 amino acids. The germline V gene has CDR1 LGHDT and CDR2 YNNKEL (reference sequence). With 6 bases removed from V and 6 bases from J, the gap between germline ends came to 6 bases. DNA of the CDR3: TGTGCCAGCAGTCGGGAAAACACCATATATTTT. It codes for CASSRENTIYF.

V is TRBV5-6 and J is TRBJ2-2; 8 nucleotides line up with TRBD1. Germline CDR1 is SGHDT and CDR2 is YYEEEE. The length of the CDR3 is 16 residues. The ends lost 4 bases at V and 2 bases at J; junction bases unmatched: 7. The CDR3 DNA follows: TGTGCCAGCAGCAACGAGACAGGGGTAAACACCGGGGAGCTGTTTTTT. Its translation is CASSNETGVNTGELFF.

This clonotype was seen only a few times. CDR3 sequence reads: CSARPVGQGVNEQFF. CDR3 DNA: TGCAGTGCTAGACCGGTGGGACAGGGGGTCAATGAGCAGTTCTTC. The V gene is TRBV20-1, the J gene TRBJ2-1; the match to TRBD1 covers 11 bases. The germline CDR1 and CDR2 sequences are DFQATT and SNEGSKA (reference sequence). V gave up 2 bases and J gave up 6 bases; unmatched junction bases: 6. The CDR3 is 15 amino acids.

This clonotype was counted a few times. One junction end does not reproduce the germline sequence, and a read error may be involved. The genes are TRBV12-3 or TRBV12-4 and TRBJ2-5; TRBD2 agrees at 15 bases. This CDR3 is built from 18 residues. The CDR3: CASGPTGTSGGWAETRYF. CDR3 nucleotide sequence: TGTGCCAGCGGGCCGACCGGGACTAGCGGGGGGTGGGCGGAGACCCGGTACTTC.

This clonotype was recorded many times. The chain has TRBV4-3 and TRBJ2-5; tentative D call: TRBD2 (5 bases). V was shortened by 1 base and J by 4 bases, with 7 bases between the two germline ends. Germline lookup yields CDR1 LGHNA and CDR2 YSLEER. The CDR3 sequence is 13 residues long. The CDR3 DNA is TGCGCCAGCAGCCAAGGGAGGCGAGAGACCCAGTACTTC. It specifies CASSQGRRETQYF.